Following are 32 T cell receptor beta chains from one sample sequenced in a study of identical twins' blood T cells. TCRdb reanalysed the 5' RACE reads using MiXCR and keeps one entry per CDR3 protein. This table holds a few hundred thousand distinct CDR3 sequences, 28% found once. Sequencing input: PBMCs. The receptors were sampled from a woman aged 18 to 55 in good health.

The chain couples TRBV5-1 to TRBJ2-7; unclear D gene. Germline-derived CDR1 and CDR2 are SGHRS and YFSETQ. The CDR3 is 16 amino acids. The germline V and J ends were trimmed by 0 bases and 5 bases, with 18 bases remaining between them. CDR3 sequence: CASSLVPAPGGNEQYF. CDR3 bases: TGCGCCAGCAGCTTGGTTCCAGCCCCGGGTGGCAACGAGCAGTACTTC.

This clonotype was counted a few times. This chain connects TRBV3-1 to TRBJ2-4; D uncertain. The germline V gene has CDR1 LGHDT and CDR2 YNNKEL (reference sequence). Trimming stripped 1 base from V and 0 bases from J, with 4 bases between. This CDR3 spans 14 amino acids. This chain's CDR3 is CASSQGTAKNIQYF. Here the CDR3 DNA reads TGTGCCAGCAGCCAAGGGACAGCCAAAAACATTCAGTACTTC.

Points on this clonotype: A junction end diverges from the germline sequence, so it may reflect a read error. V is TRBV7-9 and J is TRBJ2-2; TRBD1 matches at 9 bases. Germline V lookup: CDR1 SEHNR, CDR2 FQNEAQ (reference sequence). The CDR3 runs to 17 residues. CDR3 loop: CASSLAGTGRKSGKLFF. In nucleotides, the CDR3 is TGTGCCAGCAGCTTAGCTGGGACAGGGCGAAAATCCGGGAAGCTGTTTTTT.

Worth noting for this clonotype: This may be a read error: a much more frequent sequence differs by one nucleotide. This chain links TRBV10-3 with TRBJ1-5; possible D gene TRBD1, 6 bases. Germline V gene data show CDR1 as ENHRY and CDR2 as SYGVKD. The CDR3 length is 17 residues. The CDR3 DNA sequence: TGTGCCATCAGTGGGGACAATTTGGTCCAAAGCAATCATCCCCAGCATTTT. It yields the protein CAISGDNLVQSNHPQHF.

This chain joins TRBV6-1 and TRBJ2-1; D is undetermined. The CDR3 spans 12 residues. Germline CDR1 reads MNHNS; CDR2 reads SASEGT. V was shortened by 7 bases and J by 10 bases, with 14 bases between the two germline ends. CDR3 bases: TGTGCCAGCAACCTTATCCATGAGGAGCAGTTCTTC. Its translation is CASNLIHEEQFF.

This chain links TRBV5-1 with TRBJ1-1, with D tentatively TRBD1 (5 bases). CDR3 length equals 13 residues. Trimming removed 3 bases from V and 5 bases from J, with 11 bases in between. Germline-derived CDR1 and CDR2 are SGHRS and YFSETQ. CDR3 nucleotide sequence: TGCGCCAGCAGCTCCGTGGGGGGTACTGAAGCTTTCTTT. Encoded protein: CASSSVGGTEAFF.

V is TRBV7-9 and J is TRBJ2-1; the D is unclear. Trimming removed 2 bases from V and 1 base from J, with 15 bases in between. Germline-derived CDR1 and CDR2 are SEHNR and FQNEAQ (reference sequence). The CDR3 has 17 residues. This CDR3 is CASSLSPSGWSYNEQFF. As DNA, the CDR3 is TGTGCCAGCAGCTTATCACCCTCGGGTTGGTCCTACAATGAGCAGTTCTTC.

Comments on this clonotype: A much larger clone differs from this one at a single base, so this may be a read error. The V gene is TRBV12-3 or TRBV12-4, the J gene TRBJ2-1; 11 bases fit TRBD2. The CDR3 spans 16 residues. As DNA, the CDR3 is TGTACCAGCAGCCGCGGGACTAGCGGTATAAGAAATGAGCAGTTCTTC. Translated: CTSSRGTSGIRNEQFF.

This clonotype has more than one count but fewer than ten. This sequence joins TRBV15 and TRBJ1-4; 7 nucleotides align to TRBD1. Germline V gene lookup returns CDR1 LNHNV and CDR2 YYDKDF (reference sequence). CDR3 length: 14 amino acids. J gave up 4 bases and V 5 bases, and 4 bases lay outside the gene matches. Here the CDR3 DNA reads TGTGCCACCAGCCGGGGACAGCTTAATGAAAAACTGTTTTTT. The encoded protein is CATSRGQLNEKLFF.

This clonotype was seen many times. This chain links TRBV5-1 with TRBJ1-1; possibly TRBD1 for D (6 bases). Germline loops: CDR1 SGHRS, CDR2 YFSETQ. With 3 bases removed from V and 4 bases from J, the gap between germline ends came to 13 bases. The CDR3 has 14 amino acids. This chain's CDR3 is CASSSTTGSTEAFF. In DNA, the CDR3 is TGCGCCAGCAGCTCCACAACAGGGAGCACTGAAGCTTTCTTT. Combining the CDR3 with reference TRBV5-1 and TRBJ1-1 gives the whole variable domain KAGVTQTPRYLIKTRGQQVTLSCSPISGHRSVSWYQQTPGQGLQFLFEYFSETQRNKGNFPGRFSGRQFSNSRSEMNVSTLELGDSALYLCASSSTTGSTEAFFGQGTRLTVV.

In this sample, this clonotype turned up many times. The chain carries TRBV11-1 and TRBJ2-3, with a possible D match to TRBD2 (6 bases). Trimming pared 5 bases from V and 6 bases from J, leaving 15 bases between. Germline CDR1 SGHAT, CDR2 FQDESV (reference sequence). This CDR3 has 14 residues. The CDR3 DNA is TGTGCCAGCAGCCGAAGCGGGTTATGGGATACGCAGTATTTT. Its protein is CASSRSGLWDTQYF.

This sequence joins TRBV10-3 and TRBJ1-2, with 8 bases identical to TRBD1. CDR3 length: 14 amino acids. V lost 7 bases to trimming and J lost 4 bases; unmatched junction nucleotides: 8. Per germline, CDR1 ENHRY and CDR2 SYGVKD. The CDR3 nucleotides are TGTGCCATCAAATTGAGACAGGGGATCTATGGCTACACCTTC. As protein: CAIKLRQGIYGYTF.

V usage is TRBV7-9 and J usage is TRBJ2-7; perhaps TRBD2 as D (5 bases). This CDR3 comprises 17 residues. V was cut by 1 base and J by 0 bases, with 16 bases left in between. Germline CDR1 SEHNR, CDR2 FQNEAQ (reference sequence). The CDR3: CASSLDPPSSHSYEQYF. The CDR3 DNA follows: TGTGCCAGCAGCTTAGATCCTCCTAGCTCACACTCCTACGAGCAGTACTTC.

In this sample, this clonotype turned up many times. This chain links TRBV20-1 with TRBJ2-3, with D hard to call. Germline V gene lookup returns CDR1 DFQATT and CDR2 SNEGSKA (reference sequence). There are 12 residues in the CDR3. With 6 bases removed from V and 2 bases from J, the gap between germline ends came to 9 bases. The DNA of the CDR3 is TGCAGTGCCGTGCTGTTCACAGATACGCAGTATTTT. Residues: CSAVLFTDTQYF.

The V and J genes are TRBV18 and TRBJ2-1; D not certain. Trimming cost V 3 bases and J 0 bases, with 3 bases left between them. The CDR3 runs 13 residues. CDR1 and CDR2 from the germline V gene are KGHSH and LQKENI. The chain's CDR3 is CASSPDSYNEQFF. The DNA of the CDR3 is TGTGCCAGCTCACCGGACTCCTACAATGAGCAGTTCTTC.

Only a few counts were recorded for this clonotype. This sequence joins TRBV30 and TRBJ1-5; D not certain. V dropped 1 base and J dropped 5 bases, with 9 bases sitting between them. Germline loops: CDR1 GTSNPN, CDR2 SVGIG (reference sequence). This CDR3 contains 13 residues. The CDR3 region is CAWSDHLDQPQHF. The CDR3 DNA reads as TGTGCCTGGAGTGATCACCTGGATCAGCCCCAGCATTTT.

This clonotype was counted once. The chain is built from TRBV19 and TRBJ2-2; the D is unclear. The V gene's germline CDR1 is LNHDA and CDR2 SQIVND (reference sequence). V lost 7 bases and J lost 6, with 21 bases in between. CDR3 length equals 16 residues. The CDR3 region is CASTTQPSLGAGELFF. The CDR3 region has the DNA TGTGCCAGTACGACCCAACCATCCCTAGGCGCCGGGGAGCTGTTTTTT.

This clonotype was picked up many times. The V and J genes are TRBV29-1 and TRBJ2-3, with a weak D call TRBD2 (6 bases). Germline loops: CDR1 SQVTM, CDR2 ANQGSEA. Trimming removed 4 bases at V and 3 bases at J, with 8 bases between. The CDR3 covers 12 residues. The CDR3 sequence is CSVVRGTDTQYF. The CDR3 coding sequence is TGCAGCGTTGTACGGGGGACAGATACGCAGTATTTT.

V usage is TRBV29-1 and J usage is TRBJ1-1; D not resolved. V was pared by 7 bases and J by 0 bases, with 15 bases between. CDR1 is SQVTM, CDR2 ANQGSEA, per germline. The CDR3 loop spans 14 amino acids. The CDR3 coding sequence is TGCAGCGCCACCCTCACTTTAATGAACACTGAAGCTTTCTTT. Amino acids: CSATLTLMNTEAFF.

This clonotype was detected only a few times. This rearrangement joins TRBV6-4 to TRBJ1-1, with a possible D match to TRBD1 (5 bases). Germline loops: CDR1 MRHNA, CDR2 SNTAGT. This CDR3 is 14 amino acids long. V dropped 5 bases and J dropped 1 base, with 11 bases sitting between them. The CDR3 region is CASSPTGQNTEAFF. CDR3 nucleotide sequence: TGTGCCAGCAGTCCTACCGGACAGAACACTGAAGCTTTCTTT.

V is TRBV6-6 and J is TRBJ1-1; 7 bases agree with TRBD1. Germline V gene data show CDR1 as MNHNY and CDR2 as SVGAGI (reference sequence). The junction had 3 bases not matched to a gene; V was cut back by 2 bases and J by 0 bases. The CDR3 spans 15 residues. CDR3 in DNA: TGTGCCAGCAGTTACGAGGGGACAGTGAACACTGAAGCTTTCTTT. Translation gives CASSYEGTVNTEAFF.

This clonotype was detected only a few times. The chain joins TRBV21-1 to TRBJ1-2. TRBV21-1 is termed a pseudogene. There are 16 residues in the CDR3. The CDR3 nucleotides are TGTGCCAGCAGCAAAGCGCTCCCCGCTGAGGTCTATGGCTACACCTTC. Its protein product is CASSKALPAEVYGYTF.

The chain has TRBV5-1 and TRBJ2-1; D not certain. The germline V gene encodes CDR1 SGHRS and CDR2 YFSETQ. V lost 2 bases, J lost 0 bases, and 6 bases lay in between. This CDR3 has 14 residues. This chain's CDR3 is CASSFSVSYNEQFF. The CDR3 DNA reads TGCGCCAGCAGCTTTTCTGTCTCCTACAATGAGCAGTTCTTC.

A remark on this clonotype: A much larger clone is a single base away; this may be a read error. The chain carries TRBV6-1 and TRBJ1-2; TRBD1 agrees at 9 bases. This CDR3 has 17 amino acids. Germline CDR1 reads MNHNS; CDR2 reads SASEGT. The junction had 18 bases not matched to a gene; V was cut back by 4 bases and J by 9 bases. CDR3 DNA: TGTGCCAGCAGTGTCCAAGTGGGGGACAGGGAAGGGGATTGCTACACCTTC. Translation: CASSVQVGDREGDCYTF.

For this clonotype: A single base separates this from a much larger clone, so it may be a read error. This chain uses TRBV15 with TRBJ1-1; D is ambiguous. Germline loops: CDR1 LNHNV, CDR2 YYDKDF (reference sequence). The CDR3 spans 12 residues. The CDR3 sequence is CAASNFAREGFF. In nucleotides, the CDR3 is TGTGCCGCCAGCAATTTTGCGAGGGAAGGTTTCTTT.

This clonotype came up a few times. The DNA of the CDR3 is TGCAGTGCCGGACTAGTCGATACGCAGTATTTT. Protein product: CSAGLVDTQYF. V and J are TRBV20-1 and TRBJ2-3, with 7 bases identical to TRBD2. In germline, CDR1 is DFQATT, CDR2 SNEGSKA (reference sequence). CDR3 length: 11 residues. After removal of 6 bases from V and 6 bases from J, the junction contained 3 bases not matched to a gene.

The rearrangement joins TRBV5-1 to TRBJ2-1; D gene uncertain. Germline-derived CDR1 and CDR2 are SGHRS and YFSETQ. The CDR3 length is 13 residues. Trimming cost V 2 bases and J 5 bases, with 8 bases left between them. CDR3 sequence: CASSFIANNEQFF. The CDR3 DNA reads as TGCGCCAGCAGCTTTATCGCCAACAATGAGCAGTTCTTC.

The J gene is TRBJ1-1, the V gene TRBV19; possibly TRBD1 for D (5 bases). Germline CDR1 and CDR2: LNHDA and SQIVND (reference sequence). V lost 10 bases, J lost 11 bases, and 8 bases lay in between. The CDR3 is 8 amino acids. The CDR3 bases are TGTGCCACAAAGGGGGCTTTCTTT. It codes for CATKGAFF.

The chain recombines TRBV30 with TRBJ1-2; D remains unclear. Trimming removed 0 bases at V and 3 bases at J, with 8 bases between. From germline, CDR1 is GTSNPN and CDR2 SVGIG (reference sequence). This CDR3 has 13 residues. CDR3 in DNA: TGTGCCTGGAGTGTACGCCGGGACTATGGCTACACCTTC. Translating gives CAWSVRRDYGYTF.

The chain uses TRBV7-6 and TRBJ2-2, with D perhaps matching TRBD1 (7 bases). CDR1 and CDR2 (germline): SGHVS, FNYEAQ. V was cut by 3 bases and J by 2 bases, with 19 bases left in between. CDR3 length equals 18 residues. The CDR3 DNA reads TGTGCCAGCAGCTTGCTAGGGGGCGGGGTACTTAACACCGGGGAGCTGTTTTTT. Encoded protein: CASSLLGGGVLNTGELFF.

This clonotype has a handful of counts. The V gene is TRBV5-4, the J gene TRBJ2-3, with D hard to call. Germline V gene data show CDR1 as SGHNT and CDR2 as YYREEE (reference sequence). The length of the CDR3 is 13 residues. Trimming stripped 0 bases from V and 5 bases from J, with 7 bases between. The CDR3 DNA reads TGTGCCAGCAGCTTGGGACTGGGAGATACGCAGTATTTT. It translates to CASSLGLGDTQYF.

The chain employs TRBV30 and TRBJ2-2; a possible D gene is TRBD2 (6 bases). The V gene lost 3 bases and the J gene lost 6 bases, with 11 bases spanning the gap. CDR1 and CDR2 from the germline V gene are GTSNPN and SVGIG (reference sequence). This CDR3 contains 13 residues. CDR3 sequence: CAWRGLGPGELFF. The CDR3 DNA sequence: TGTGCCTGGAGGGGACTGGGACCCGGGGAGCTGTTTTTT.